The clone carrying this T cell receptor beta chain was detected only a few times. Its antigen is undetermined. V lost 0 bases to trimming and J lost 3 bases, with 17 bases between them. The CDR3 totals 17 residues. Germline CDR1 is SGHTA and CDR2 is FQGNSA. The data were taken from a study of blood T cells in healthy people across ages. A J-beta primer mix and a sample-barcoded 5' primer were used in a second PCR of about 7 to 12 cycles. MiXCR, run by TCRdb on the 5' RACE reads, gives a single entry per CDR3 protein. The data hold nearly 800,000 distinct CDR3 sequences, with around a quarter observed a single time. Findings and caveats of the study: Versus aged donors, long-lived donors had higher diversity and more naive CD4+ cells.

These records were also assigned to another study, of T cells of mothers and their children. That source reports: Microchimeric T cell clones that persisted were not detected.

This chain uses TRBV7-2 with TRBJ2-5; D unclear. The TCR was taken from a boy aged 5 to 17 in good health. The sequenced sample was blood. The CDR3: CASSLAGQRRPEETQYF. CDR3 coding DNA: TGTGCCAGCAGCTTAGCTGGGCAGCGTAGACCGGAAGAGACCCAGTACTTC.